The 24 T cell receptor beta chains given below trace back to one sample, sequenced in a study of blood T cell repertoires in COVID-19. Sequenced by immunoSEQ multiplex PCR; TCRdb stores in-frame clones only, minus some. The sample shows some 42,000 clones, roughly 92% of them seen only once. The sample was peripheral blood. The receptor source for this set is a man aged 45 to 65 with active COVID-19.

The chain couples TRBV18 to TRBJ1-6, with 8 bases identical to TRBD1. Germline V gene data show CDR1 as KGHSH and CDR2 as LQKENI. The junction had 4 bases not matched to a gene; V was cut back by 4 bases and J by 5 bases. This CDR3 is 15 amino acids long. CDR3 residues: CASSLQTGDNSPLHF. The CDR3 DNA reads TGTGCCAGCTCACTTCAGACAGGGGATAATTCACCCCTCCACTTT.

This clone was counted a few times. The chain combines TRBV6-6 with TRBJ1-6, with TRBD1 matching 7 bases. The V gene's germline CDR1 is MNHNY and CDR2 SVGAGI (reference sequence). The CDR3 sequence is 16 residues long. V dropped 6 bases and J dropped 7; count of bases not matched to a gene: 12. CDR3 DNA: TGTGCCAGCAGGCCCACAGGGGCATTACTAAATTCACCCCTCCACTTT. Amino acid sequence: CASRPTGALLNSPLHF.

This sequence joins TRBV2 and TRBJ2-1, with 11 bases lining up with TRBD2. V lost 6 bases and J lost 7; bases outside the gene matches: 11. The CDR3 runs to 16 residues. CDR1 and CDR2 (germline): SNHLY, FYNNEI. CDR3: CASRGGSGRAWNEQFF. The CDR3 DNA sequence: TGTGCCAGCAGGGGGGGTAGCGGGAGGGCCTGGAATGAGCAGTTCTTC.

This clone was recorded only once. This chain joins TRBV9 and TRBJ2-7; perhaps TRBD1 as D (6 bases). V shed 1 base and J shed 4 bases, with 18 bases lying between them. Germline V gives CDR1 SGDLS, CDR2 YYNGEE. CDR3 size: 16 residues. CDR3 loop: CASSVTPSGVTYEQYF. The CDR3 bases are TGTGCCAGCAGCGTAACTCCATCAGGGGTTACATACGAGCAGTACTTC.

The chain carries TRBV27 and TRBJ2-1, with D perhaps matching TRBD1 (6 bases). Germline CDR1 reads MNHEY; CDR2 reads SMNVEV (reference sequence). Trimming left V 4 bases short and J 7 bases short, with 20 bases between. This CDR3 contains 16 residues. The CDR3 region has the DNA TGTGCCAGCAGTTCGCGCCAGGGGATCCTTGGGAATGAGCAGTTCTTC. As protein: CASSSRQGILGNEQFF.

The rearrangement links TRBV7-9 to TRBJ2-2; 7 bases map to TRBD1. Germline V lookup: CDR1 SEHNR, CDR2 FQNEAQ (reference sequence). Trimming at V came to 4 bases and at J to 3 bases, leaving 8 bases not matched to a gene. There are 16 residues in the CDR3. The DNA of the CDR3 is TGTGCCAGCAGCTCTCAAAGACAGGGAGACACCGGGGAGCTGTTTTTT. It translates to CASSSQRQGDTGELFF. Full variable domain (outside the CDR3, taken from reference TRBV7-9 and TRBJ2-2): DTGVSQNPRHKITKRGQNVTFRCDPISEHNRLYWYRQTLGQGPEFLTYFQNEAQLEKSRLLSDRFSAERPKGSFSTLEIQRTEQGDSAMYLCASSSQRQGDTGELFFGEGSRLTVL.

The rearrangement uses TRBV30 and TRBJ1-5, with 7 bases lining up with TRBD1. Trimming removed 1 base from V and 3 bases from J; junction bases left unmatched: 3. The CDR3 has 14 residues. The V gene's germline CDR1 is GTSNPN and CDR2 SVGIG (reference sequence). CDR3 DNA sequence: TGTGCCTGGAGTGAGACAGGGAACAATCAGCCCCAGCATTTT. Translating gives CAWSETGNNQPQHF.

This clone was detected once. The chain couples TRBV28 to TRBJ1-1; 8 bases map to TRBD1. Germline CDR1 and CDR2: MDHEN and SYDVKM. This CDR3 has 14 residues. With 5 bases clipped from V and 8 bases from J, the junction kept 10 bases outside the gene matches. CDR3 sequence reads: CASSMGQVPREAFF. The CDR3 DNA reads TGTGCCAGCAGTATGGGACAGGTGCCGCGAGAAGCTTTCTTT.

The rearrangement joins TRBV15 to TRBJ2-7; D unclear. The V gene's germline CDR1 is LNHNV and CDR2 YYDKDF (reference sequence). The CDR3 contains 14 residues. V lost 0 bases to trimming and J lost 5 bases, with 11 bases between them. DNA of the CDR3: TGTGCCACCAGCAGAGACAGAGGCCCCCACGAGCAGTACTTC. Translation: CATSRDRGPHEQYF. Variable domain in full (rest from reference TRBV15 and TRBJ2-7): DAMVIQNPRYQVTQFGKPVTLSCSQTLNHNVMYWYQQKSSQAPKLLFHYYDKDFNNEADTPDNFQSRRPNTSFCFLDIRSPGLGDTAMYLCATSRDRGPHEQYFGPGTRLTVT.

This chain uses TRBV2 with TRBJ2-2, with TRBD1 identical over 8 bases. With V trimmed by 7 bases and J by 0 bases, 4 bases remained unmatched. CDR1 and CDR2 (germline): SNHLY, FYNNEI. CDR3 length: 15 residues. The CDR3 DNA follows: TGTGCCAGCACCGCGGACAGGGCGAACACCGGGGAGCTGTTTTTT. Its translation is CASTADRANTGELFF.

This clone was picked up a small number of times. V and J are TRBV6-5 and TRBJ2-7, with D perhaps matching TRBD1 (5 bases). V was cut by 4 bases and J by 0 bases, with 13 bases left in between. From germline, CDR1 is MNHEY and CDR2 SVGAGI. The CDR3 runs to 15 residues. The CDR3 DNA sequence: TGTGCCAGCAGTTCCAGGGAAAGGGGCTCCTACGAGCAGTACTTC. Its translation: CASSSRERGSYEQYF.

The rearrangement links TRBV30 to TRBJ2-5; 10 bases map to TRBD2. Per the germline V gene, CDR1 is GTSNPN and CDR2 is SVGIG (reference sequence). The length of the CDR3 is 14 residues. Unmatched junction bases numbered 6, after V lost 3 bases and J lost 5 bases. The CDR3 sequence is CAWRSGRAEETQYF. The CDR3 region has the DNA TGTGCCTGGAGAAGCGGGAGGGCGGAGGAGACCCAGTACTTC.

J is TRBJ2-2 and V is TRBV19, with 7 bases aligning to TRBD1. With V trimmed by 7 bases and J by 4 bases, 9 bases remained unmatched. The CDR3 spans 15 residues. CDR1 and CDR2 from the germline V gene are LNHDA and SQIVND (reference sequence). The CDR3 DNA reads TGTGCCAGTACTCGACAGGGCTTGGGCACCGGGGAGCTGTTTTTT. This gives the protein CASTRQGLGTGELFF.

This clone came up once. The chain employs TRBV18 and TRBJ1-3, with 8 nucleotides matching TRBD1. V shed 5 bases, J shed 4 bases, and the junction held 10 bases outside the gene matches. Germline V CDR1 and CDR2: KGHSH, LQKENI. This CDR3 region has 16 residues. CDR3 in amino acids: CASSTGFRGLGNTIYF. CDR3 nucleotide sequence: TGTGCCAGCTCAACGGGGTTCAGGGGGCTCGGAAACACCATATATTTT.

The chain joins TRBV19 to TRBJ2-3; a possible D gene is TRBD1 (6 bases). The CDR3 has 14 residues. Trimming left V 4 bases short and J 0 bases short, with 8 bases between. The germline gives CDR1 LNHDA, CDR2 SQIVND (reference sequence). CDR3 nucleotide sequence: TGTGCCAGTAGTACAACAGGGAGCACAGATACGCAGTATTTT. Its translation is CASSTTGSTDTQYF. The full variable domain, in which reference TRBV19 and TRBJ2-3 provide the parts outside the CDR3, is DGGITQSPKYLFRKEGQNVTLSCEQNLNHDAMYWYRQDPGQGLRLIYYSQIVNDFQKGDIAEGYSVSREKKESFPLTVTSAQKNPTAFYLCASSTTGSTDTQYFGPGTRLTVL.

The chain joins TRBV30 to TRBJ1-2, with D unresolved. Trimming removed 3 bases from V and 4 bases from J, with 15 bases in between. The CDR3 is 14 residues long. From germline, CDR1 is GTSNPN and CDR2 SVGIG (reference sequence). The CDR3 nucleotides are TGTGCCTGGAGCCCAGGCGGGGATCCCTATGGCTACACCTTC. This codes for CAWSPGGDPYGYTF.

V and J are TRBV14 and TRBJ1-2; D is perhaps TRBD1 (6 bases). Germline V gene data show CDR1 as SGHDN and CDR2 as FVKESK. This CDR3 has 16 residues. The V end lost 0 bases, the J end lost 8 bases, and 19 bases lay between the germline ends. In nucleotides, the CDR3 is TGTGCCAGCAGCCAAGAGCGGATGACAGGCGGGTCGGGCTACACCTTC. This codes for CASSQERMTGGSGYTF.

This chain joins TRBV2 and TRBJ1-2; a possible D gene is TRBD1 (6 bases). The CDR3 loop spans 12 amino acids. Germline V gene lookup returns CDR1 SNHLY and CDR2 FYNNEI. V lost 4 bases, J lost 7 bases, and 10 bases lay in between. The CDR3 region has the DNA TGTGCCAGCAGTGGGGCAGGGGTTGGCTACACCTTC. It codes for CASSGAGVGYTF. The whole variable domain, filled in from reference TRBV2 and TRBJ1-2, reads EPEVTQTPSHQVTQMGQEVILRCVPISNHLYFYWYRQILGQKVEFLVSFYNNEISEKSEIFDDQFSVERPDGSNFTLKIRSTKLEDSAMYFCASSGAGVGYTFGSGTRLTVV.

The chain employs TRBV19 and TRBJ1-5; D uncertain. Trimming removed 8 bases at V and 7 bases at J, with 12 bases between. Germline loops: CDR1 LNHDA, CDR2 SQIVND (reference sequence). The CDR3 totals 12 residues. CDR3 amino acids: CASGPGNQPQHF. CDR3 in DNA: TGTGCCAGTGGGCCGGGGAACCAGCCCCAGCATTTT. The complete variable domain, with remaining parts taken from reference TRBV19 and TRBJ1-5, reads DGGITQSPKYLFRKEGQNVTLSCEQNLNHDAMYWYRQDPGQGLRLIYYSQIVNDFQKGDIAEGYSVSREKKESFPLTVTSAQKNPTAFYLCASGPGNQPQHFGDGTRLSIL.

V is TRBV28 and J is TRBJ1-1; maybe TRBD1 (5 bases). This CDR3 comprises 16 residues. Trimming removed 5 bases from V and 2 bases from J, with 18 bases in between. Germline V lookup: CDR1 MDHEN, CDR2 SYDVKM. CDR3 in DNA: TGTGCCAGCAGTCCCCACACGGGACTGTTCAACACTGAAGCTTTCTTT. Translation: CASSPHTGLFNTEAFF.

J is TRBJ1-2 and V is TRBV18; TRBD1 matches at 7 bases. Looked up from germline, CDR1 is KGHSH and CDR2 is LQKENI. There are 15 residues in the CDR3. V shed 3 bases, J shed 0 bases, and the junction held 4 bases outside the gene matches. The CDR3 DNA reads as TGTGCCAGCTCACCGGACAGGCGTCCTAACTATGGCTACACCTTC. It specifies CASSPDRRPNYGYTF.

CDR3 in amino acids: CASSSAYEQYF. The CDR3 coding sequence is TGTGCCAGCAGCTCGGCCTACGAGCAGTACTTC. J is TRBJ2-7 and V is TRBV7-2; D is ambiguous. The V end lost 4 bases, the J end lost 2 bases, and 3 bases lay between the germline ends. The germline gives CDR1 SGHTA, CDR2 FQGNSA. This CDR3 is 11 amino acids long.

The V gene is TRBV14, the J gene TRBJ2-5; tentatively, D is TRBD2 (6 bases). Trimming removed 3 bases from V and 5 bases from J, with 10 bases in between. The CDR3 consists of 13 residues. Germline assignment: CDR1 SGHDN and CDR2 FVKESK. The CDR3 here is CASSHYSGETQYF. The DNA for the CDR3 is TGTGCCAGCAGCCACTACAGCGGGGAGACCCAGTACTTC.

A few counts support this clone. V gene TRBV19 combines with J gene TRBJ1-5; D may be TRBD1 (6 bases). Germline V CDR1 and CDR2: LNHDA, SQIVND (reference sequence). Trimming removed 4 bases from V and 8 bases from J, with 15 bases in between. The CDR3 consists of 14 residues. The CDR3 reads CASSSPGASKPQHF. DNA of the CDR3: TGTGCCAGTAGTAGTCCAGGGGCTTCGAAGCCCCAGCATTTT.